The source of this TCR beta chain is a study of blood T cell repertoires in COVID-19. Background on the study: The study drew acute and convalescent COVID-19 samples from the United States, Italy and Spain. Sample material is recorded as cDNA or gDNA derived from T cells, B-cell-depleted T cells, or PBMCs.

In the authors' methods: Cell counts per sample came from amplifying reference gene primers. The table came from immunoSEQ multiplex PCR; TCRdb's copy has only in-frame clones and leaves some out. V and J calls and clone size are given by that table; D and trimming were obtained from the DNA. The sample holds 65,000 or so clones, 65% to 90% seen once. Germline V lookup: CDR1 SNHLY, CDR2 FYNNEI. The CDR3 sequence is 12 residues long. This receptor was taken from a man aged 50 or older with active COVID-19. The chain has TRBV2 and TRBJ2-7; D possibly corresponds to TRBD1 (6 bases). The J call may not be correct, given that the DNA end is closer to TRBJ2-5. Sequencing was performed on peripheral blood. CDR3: CASTRTEETQYF. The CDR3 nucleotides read TGTGCCAGCACCAGGACAGAAGAGACCCAGTACTTC.